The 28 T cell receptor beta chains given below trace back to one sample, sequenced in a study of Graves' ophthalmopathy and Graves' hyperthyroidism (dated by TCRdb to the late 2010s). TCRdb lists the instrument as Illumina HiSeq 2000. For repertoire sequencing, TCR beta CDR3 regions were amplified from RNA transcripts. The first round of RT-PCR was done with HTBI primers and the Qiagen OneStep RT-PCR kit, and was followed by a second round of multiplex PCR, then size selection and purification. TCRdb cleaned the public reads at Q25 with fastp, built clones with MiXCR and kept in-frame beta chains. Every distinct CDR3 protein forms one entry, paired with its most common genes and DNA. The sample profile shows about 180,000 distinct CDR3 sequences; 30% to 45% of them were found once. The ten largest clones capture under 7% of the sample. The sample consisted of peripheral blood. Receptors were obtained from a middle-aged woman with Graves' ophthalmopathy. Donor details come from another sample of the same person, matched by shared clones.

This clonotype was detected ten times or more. The CDR3 region has the DNA TGTGCCAGCAGCTTGACTAGCGGGGGCTCCTACGAGCAGTACTTC. It yields the protein CASSLTSGGSYEQYF. This sequence joins TRBV7-2 and TRBJ2-7, with TRBD2 matching 12 bases. Germline V gene sequence: CDR1 SGHTA, CDR2 FQGNSA. V shed 3 bases and J 0 bases; nucleotides not matched to a gene: 0. The CDR3 extends over 15 amino acids. Looking up the rest from reference TRBV7-2 and TRBJ2-7 gives the full variable domain: GAGVSQSPSNKVTEKGKDVELRCDPISGHTALYWYRQSLGQGLEFLIYFQGNSAPDKSGLPSDRFSAERTGGSVSTLTIQRTQQEDSAVYLCASSLTSGGSYEQYFGPGTRLTVT.

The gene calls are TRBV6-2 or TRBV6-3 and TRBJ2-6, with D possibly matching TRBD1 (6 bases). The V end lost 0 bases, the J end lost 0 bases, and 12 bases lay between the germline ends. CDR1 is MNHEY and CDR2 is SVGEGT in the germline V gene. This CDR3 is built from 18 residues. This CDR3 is CASSYSQGFGSGANVLTF. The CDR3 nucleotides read TGTGCCAGCAGTTACTCACAGGGTTTCGGCTCTGGGGCCAACGTCCTGACTTTC.

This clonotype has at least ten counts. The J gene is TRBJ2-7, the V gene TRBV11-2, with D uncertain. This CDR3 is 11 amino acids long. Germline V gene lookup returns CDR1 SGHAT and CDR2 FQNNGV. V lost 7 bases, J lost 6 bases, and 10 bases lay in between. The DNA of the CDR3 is TGTGCCAGCACCCCGAGGATCGAGCAGTACTTC. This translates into CASTPRIEQYF.

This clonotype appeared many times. This chain's CDR3 is CANSFGQAGYEQYF. DNA of the CDR3: TGTGCCAACTCCTTCGGACAGGCCGGCTACGAGCAGTACTTC. The chain uses TRBV2 and TRBJ2-7; 7 bases are a match to TRBD1. Germline assignment: CDR1 SNHLY and CDR2 FYNNEI. The V and J ends lost 10 bases and 3 bases, in that order; junction bases with no gene match: 12. This CDR3 is built from 14 residues.

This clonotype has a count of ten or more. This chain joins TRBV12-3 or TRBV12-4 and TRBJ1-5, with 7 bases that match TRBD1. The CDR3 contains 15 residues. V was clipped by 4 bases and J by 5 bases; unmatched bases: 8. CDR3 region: CASSSGTEGYQPQHF. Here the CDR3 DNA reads TGTGCCAGCAGTTCTGGGACAGAGGGCTATCAGCCCCAGCATTTT.

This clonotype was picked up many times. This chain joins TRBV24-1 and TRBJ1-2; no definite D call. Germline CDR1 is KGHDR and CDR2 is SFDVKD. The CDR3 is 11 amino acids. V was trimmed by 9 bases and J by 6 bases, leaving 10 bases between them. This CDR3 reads CATSGVDGYTF. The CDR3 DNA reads TGTGCCACCTCCGGGGTAGATGGCTACACCTTC.

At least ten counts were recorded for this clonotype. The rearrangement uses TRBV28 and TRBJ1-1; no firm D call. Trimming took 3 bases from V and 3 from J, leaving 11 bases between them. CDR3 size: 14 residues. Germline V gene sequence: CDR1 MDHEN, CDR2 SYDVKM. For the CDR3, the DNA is TGTGCCAGCAGTTTTGAGGAGACGGACACTGAAGCTTTCTTT. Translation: CASSFEETDTEAFF.

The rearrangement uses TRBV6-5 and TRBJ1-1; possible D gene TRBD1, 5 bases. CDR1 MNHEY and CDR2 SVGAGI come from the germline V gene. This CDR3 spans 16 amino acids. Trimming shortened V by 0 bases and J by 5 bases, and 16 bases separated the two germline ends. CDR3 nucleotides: TGTGCCAGCAGTTACTCGAAGGCACAGGTGAGGACTGAAGCTTTCTTT. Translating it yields CASSYSKAQVRTEAFF.

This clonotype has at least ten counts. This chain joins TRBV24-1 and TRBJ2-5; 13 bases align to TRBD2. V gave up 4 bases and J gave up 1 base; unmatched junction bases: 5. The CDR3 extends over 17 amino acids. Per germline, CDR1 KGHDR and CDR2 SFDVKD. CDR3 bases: TGTGCCACCAGTGACTGGACTAGCGGGAGTGTCCAAGAGACCCAGTACTTC. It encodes CATSDWTSGSVQETQYF.

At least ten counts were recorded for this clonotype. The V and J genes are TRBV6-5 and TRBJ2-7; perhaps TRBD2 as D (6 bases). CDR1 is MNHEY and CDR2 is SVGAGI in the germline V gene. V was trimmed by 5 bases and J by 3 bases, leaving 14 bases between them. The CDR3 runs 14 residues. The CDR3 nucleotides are TGTGCCAGCAGTACCCAGGGACTGGACTACGAGCAGTACTTC. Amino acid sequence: CASSTQGLDYEQYF.

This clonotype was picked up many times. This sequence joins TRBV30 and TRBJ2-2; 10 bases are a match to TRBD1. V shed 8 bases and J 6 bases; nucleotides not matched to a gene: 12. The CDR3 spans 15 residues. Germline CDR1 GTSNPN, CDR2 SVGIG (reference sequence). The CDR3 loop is CAGPNPTGGSGELFF. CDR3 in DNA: TGTGCCGGACCTAACCCGACAGGGGGCTCCGGGGAGCTGTTTTTT.

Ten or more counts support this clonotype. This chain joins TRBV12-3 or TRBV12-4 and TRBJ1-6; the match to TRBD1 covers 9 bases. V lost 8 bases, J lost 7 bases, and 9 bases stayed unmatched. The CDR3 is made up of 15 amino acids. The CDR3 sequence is CASATGGTANSPLHF. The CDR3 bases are TGTGCCAGCGCAACAGGGGGCACAGCAAATTCACCCCTCCACTTT.

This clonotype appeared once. The CDR3 region has the DNA TGTGCCAGCAGTTACAATGCCGGCGGGAGCTCCTACGAGCAGTACTTC. Translation: CASSYNAGGSSYEQYF. This chain connects TRBV6-5 to TRBJ2-7; 7 positions agree with TRBD2. The germline V gene has CDR1 MNHEY and CDR2 SVGAGI. The CDR3 is 16 amino acids. Germline trimming cut 2 bases from V and 0 bases from J; bases unmatched to any gene: 7.

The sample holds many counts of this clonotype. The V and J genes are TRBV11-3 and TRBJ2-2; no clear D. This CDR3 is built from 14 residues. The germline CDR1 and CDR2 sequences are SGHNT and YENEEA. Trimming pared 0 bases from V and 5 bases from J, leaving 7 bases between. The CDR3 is CASSLDPGTGELFF. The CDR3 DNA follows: TGTGCCAGCAGCTTAGATCCTGGGACCGGGGAGCTGTTTTTT.

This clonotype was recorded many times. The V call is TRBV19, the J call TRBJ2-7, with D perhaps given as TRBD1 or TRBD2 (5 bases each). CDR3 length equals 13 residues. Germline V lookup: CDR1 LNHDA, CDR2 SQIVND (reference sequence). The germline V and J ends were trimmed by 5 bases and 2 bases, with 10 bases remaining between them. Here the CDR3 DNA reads TGTGCCAGTAGTTCCGGGGCAGCCTACGAGCAGTACTTC. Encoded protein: CASSSGAAYEQYF.

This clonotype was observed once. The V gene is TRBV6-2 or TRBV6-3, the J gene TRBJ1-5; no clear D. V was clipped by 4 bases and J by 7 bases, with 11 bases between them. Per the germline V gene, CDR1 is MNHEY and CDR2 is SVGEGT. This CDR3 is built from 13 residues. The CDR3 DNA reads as TGTGCCAGCAGTTGGGCTGACTTCCAGCCCCAGCATTTT. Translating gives CASSWADFQPQHF.

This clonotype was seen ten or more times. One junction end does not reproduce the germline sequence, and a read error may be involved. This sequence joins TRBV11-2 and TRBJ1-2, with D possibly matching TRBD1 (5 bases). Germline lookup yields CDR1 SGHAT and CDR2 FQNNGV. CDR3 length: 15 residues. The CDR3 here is CASSLDQGSFYGYTF. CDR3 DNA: TGTGCCAGCAGCTTAGATCAGGGTTCTTTCTATGGCTACACTTTC.

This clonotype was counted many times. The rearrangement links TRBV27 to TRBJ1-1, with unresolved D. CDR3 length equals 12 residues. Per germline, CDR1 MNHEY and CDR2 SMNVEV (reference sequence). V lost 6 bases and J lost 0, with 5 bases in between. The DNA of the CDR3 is TGTGCCAGCAGACGCTTGAACACTGAAGCTTTCTTT. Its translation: CASRRLNTEAFF.

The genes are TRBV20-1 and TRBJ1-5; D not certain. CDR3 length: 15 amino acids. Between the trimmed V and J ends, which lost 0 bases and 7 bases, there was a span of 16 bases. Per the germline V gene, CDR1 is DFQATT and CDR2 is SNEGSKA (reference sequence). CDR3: CSARDPGGISQPQHF. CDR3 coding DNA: TGCAGTGCTAGAGATCCCGGAGGCATCTCCCAGCCCCAGCATTTT.

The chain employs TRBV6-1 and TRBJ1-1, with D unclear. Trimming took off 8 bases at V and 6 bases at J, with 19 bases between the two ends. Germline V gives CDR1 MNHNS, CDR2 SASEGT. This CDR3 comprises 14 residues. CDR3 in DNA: TGTGCCAGCGGCTCCCGTGATCGGGGTTCTGAAGCTTTCTTT. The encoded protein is CASGSRDRGSEAFF.

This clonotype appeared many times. CDR3 amino acids: CASSFTGTGRKGTEAFF. The CDR3 bases are TGTGCCAGCAGCTTCACCGGGACAGGAAGAAAAGGCACTGAAGCTTTCTTT. The chain couples TRBV28 to TRBJ1-1; 8 bases fit TRBD1. V was clipped by 6 bases and J by 4 bases; unmatched bases: 16. The CDR3 spans 17 residues. Germline assignment: CDR1 MDHEN and CDR2 SYDVKM.

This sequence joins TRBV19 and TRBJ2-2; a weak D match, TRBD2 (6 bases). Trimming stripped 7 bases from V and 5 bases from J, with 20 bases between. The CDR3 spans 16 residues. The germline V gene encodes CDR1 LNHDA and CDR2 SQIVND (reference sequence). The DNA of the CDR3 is TGTGCCAGTATCAGTTACGGAGGGGCGAGTACCGGGGAGCTGTTTTTT. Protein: CASISYGGASTGELFF.

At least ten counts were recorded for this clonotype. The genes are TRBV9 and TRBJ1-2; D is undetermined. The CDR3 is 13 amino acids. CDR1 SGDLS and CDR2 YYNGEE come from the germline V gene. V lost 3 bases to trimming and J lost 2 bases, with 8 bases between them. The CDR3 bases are TGTGCCAGCAGCGAGGCCAACAACTATGGCTACACCTTC. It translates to CASSEANNYGYTF.

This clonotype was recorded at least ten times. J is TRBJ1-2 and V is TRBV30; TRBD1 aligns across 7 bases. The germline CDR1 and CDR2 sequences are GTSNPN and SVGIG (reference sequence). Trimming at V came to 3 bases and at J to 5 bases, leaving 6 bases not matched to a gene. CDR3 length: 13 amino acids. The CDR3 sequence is CAWREGTVYGYTF. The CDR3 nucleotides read TGTGCCTGGAGGGAGGGGACAGTTTATGGCTACACCTTC.

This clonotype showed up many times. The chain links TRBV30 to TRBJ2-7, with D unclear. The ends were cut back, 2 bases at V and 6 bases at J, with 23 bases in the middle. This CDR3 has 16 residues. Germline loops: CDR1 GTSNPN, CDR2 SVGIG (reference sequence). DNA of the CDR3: TGTGCCTGGAGTACCCCCCGCGAGAATCTTCGTAGCGAGCAGTACTTC. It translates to CAWSTPRENLRSEQYF.

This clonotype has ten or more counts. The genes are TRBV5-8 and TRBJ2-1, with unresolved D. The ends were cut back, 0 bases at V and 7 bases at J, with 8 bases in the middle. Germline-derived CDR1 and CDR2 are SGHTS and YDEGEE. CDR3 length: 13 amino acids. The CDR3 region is CASSLVGGNEQFF. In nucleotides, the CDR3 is TGTGCCAGCAGCTTGGTAGGTGGGAATGAGCAGTTCTTC.

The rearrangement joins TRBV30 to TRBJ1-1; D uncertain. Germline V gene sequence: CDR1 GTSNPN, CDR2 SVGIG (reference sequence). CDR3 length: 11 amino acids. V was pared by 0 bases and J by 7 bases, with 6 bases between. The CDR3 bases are TGTGCCTGGAGTGTAGTCAGTGAAGCTTTCTTT. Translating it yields CAWSVVSEAFF.

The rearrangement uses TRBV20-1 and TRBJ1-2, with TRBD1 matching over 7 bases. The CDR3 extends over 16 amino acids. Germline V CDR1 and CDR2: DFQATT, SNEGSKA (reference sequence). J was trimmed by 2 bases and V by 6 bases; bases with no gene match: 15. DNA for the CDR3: TGCAGTGCCAGACCGGGACAGAGAGACCTGAACTATGGCTACACCTTC. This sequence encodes CSARPGQRDLNYGYTF.